These T cell receptor beta chains were read from a single sample in a study of T cell responses to AZD1222 COVID-19 vaccine. Sequencing was performed with immunoSEQ multiplex PCR; in TCRdb, only in-frame clones are kept and a portion is missing. The sample records around 150,000 clones, around 90% being singletons. The input for sequencing was peripheral blood, taken on day 0 of AZD1222 vaccination. The receptors come from an adult in good health. Both conserved end residues are part of each CDR3. The order of the fields is J gene, V gene, clone size, D gene, CDR3 DNA, CDR3 protein. D genes are given only for firm matches. Part of the rows lack a size; the others show once, few, many or a class for expanded clones.

TRBJ1-2 | TRBV11-2 | . | . | TGTGCCAGCAGCCCAGACCGGACTGGAGGCTACACCTTC | CASSPDRTGGYTF
TRBJ2-1 | TRBV4-3 | . | . | TGCGCCAGCAGCCAAGAGGCCCGGGGGGCCTCCTACAATGAGCAGTTCTTC | CASSQEARGASYNEQFF
TRBJ2-7 | TRBV7-9 | . | . | TGTGCCAGCAGCCGCTCGATAGAGGGGGCCTACGAGCAGTACTTC | CASSRSIEGAYEQYF
TRBJ2-5 | TRBV7-6 | . | TRBD2 | TGTGCCAGCAGCTCTCAAGCGGGGGGACTCGGGGAGACCCAGTACTTC | CASSSQAGGLGETQYF
TRBJ2-5 | TRBV28 | . | . | TGTGCCAGCAGTTTACAGGGGTCTAGGGAGACCCAGTACTTC | CASSLQGSRETQYF
TRBJ1-2 | TRBV4-2 | . | . | TGTGCCAGCAGCCAAGTTTTTAGGACAGACTATGGCTACACCTTC | CASSQVFRTDYGYTF
TRBJ1-5 | TRBV2 | . | . | TGTGCCAGCAGGGACACGGGGGCGAATCAGCCCCAGCATTTT | CASRDTGANQPQHF
TRBJ2-1 | TRBV24-1 | . | TRBD1 | TGTGCCACCAGTGACCTAAGGGACAGGGGGAAAGAAAATGAGCAGTTCTTC | CATSDLRDRGKENEQFF
TRBJ2-7 | TRBV30 | . | . | TGTGCCTGGAGTGTCGGGGGAGGCGAGCAGTACTTC | CAWSVGGGEQYF
TRBJ1-1 | TRBV6-1 | . | . | TGTGCCAGCAGTGAAGTTGTGCGGGTGGCAGCTTTCTTT | CASSEVVRVAAFF
TRBJ1-1 | TRBV21-1 | . | . | TGTGCCAGCAGCAAAATCGTCGGCCAGGTGAACACTGAAGCTTTCTTT | CASSKIVGQVNTEAFF
TRBJ2-2 | TRBV4-1 | once | TRBD2 | TGCGCCAGCAGCCAACCACCCGGGGGGGCCCCCGGGGAGCTGTTTTTT | CASSQPPGGAPGELFF
TRBJ1-3 | TRBV27 | once | . | TGTGCCAGCAGTTACTCTGGAAACACCATATATTTT | CASSYSGNTIYF
TRBJ1-5 | TRBV19 | . | . | TGTGCCAGTAGTATAGTAGGGCTTAGCAATCAGCCCCAGCATTTT | CASSIVGLSNQPQHF
TRBJ1-2 | TRBV2 | . | . | TGTGCCAGCAGTGTAGAGGGGAGGGGTGGCTACACCTTC | CASSVEGRGGYTF
TRBJ1-2 | TRBV6-5 | . | . | TGTGCCAGCAAGGGGGGCTACGGCTACACCTTC | CASKGGYGYTF
TRBJ2-7 | TRBV5-6 | . | TRBD2 | TGTGCCAGCAGCCTGGGAGCGGGACCTACCTACGAGCAGTACTTC | CASSLGAGPTYEQYF
TRBJ2-7 | TRBV9 | . | TRBD2 | TGTGCCAGCAGCGCCGGGACTAGCGGGAGGAAATCCTACGAGCAGTACTTC | CASSAGTSGRKSYEQYF
TRBJ2-1 | TRBV5-1 | . | TRBD2 | TGCGCCAGCAGCGGACTAGCGTACAATGAGCAGTTCTTC | CASSGLAYNEQFF
TRBJ1-1 | TRBV12-3/TRBV12-4 | few | TRBD1 | TGTGCCAGCAGTTTAGGACAGGGCACTGAAGCTTTCTTT | CASSLGQGTEAFF
TRBJ2-5 | TRBV3-1/TRBV3-2 | . | . | TGTGCCACTGCGAGGGGGGACAGTGTGTACTTC | CATARGDSVYF
TRBJ2-1 | TRBV19 | . | TRBD1 | TGTGCCAGTAGTAAAAGGGACAGTCGTGTTGAGCAGTTCTTC | CASSKRDSRVEQFF
TRBJ1-3 | TRBV5-6 | . | TRBD1 | TGTGCCAGCAGCTTCGACAGGGCCTCAGGAAACACCATATATTTT | CASSFDRASGNTIYF
TRBJ2-1 | TRBV4-3 | . | TRBD2 | TGCGCCAGCAGCCCTACCCTCCGCGGGAGTGATCATGAGCAGTTCTTC | CASSPTLRGSDHEQFF
TRBJ2-3 | TRBV25-1 | . | . | TGTGCCAGCACCCAAACCCTGGGGGGCTTACGAGGTGCAGATACGCAGTATTTT | CASTQTLGGLRGADTQYF
TRBJ2-1 | TRBV28 | . | . | TGTGCCAGCTCCTACAATGAGCAGTTCTTC | CASSYNEQFF
TRBJ2-7 | TRBV12-5 | . | . | TGTGCTAGTGGTTTGGTACTCGGGGGAGCCTACGAGCAGTACTTC | CASGLVLGGAYEQYF
TRBJ1-1 | TRBV11-1 | . | . | TGTGCCAGCAGCATAAGGACAGACATGAACACTGAAGCTTTCTTT | CASSIRTDMNTEAFF
TRBJ1-1 | TRBV27 | . | . | TGTGCCAGCAGTTCCCACAAGGGTTGGAACACTGAAGCTTTCTTT | CASSSHKGWNTEAFF
TRBJ2-6 | TRBV18 | . | TRBD1 | TGTGCCAGCTCACCACCCCCAGGGGGCCTCTTTGGTGGGGCCAACGTCCTGACTTTC | CASSPPPGGLFGGANVLTF
TRBJ1-2 | TRBV12-3/TRBV12-4 | . | . | TGTGCCAGCAGTTTGGCAAGAAACTATGGCTACACCTTC | CASSLARNYGYTF
TRBJ2-1 | TRBV7-6 | . | TRBD1 | TGTGCCAGCAGCTTAGCGGGGACAGGGGTCAATGAGCAGTTCTTC | CASSLAGTGVNEQFF
TRBJ2-7 | TRBV29-1 | . | . | TGCAGCGTTGAAGACCCCAGGGCCCACGAGCAGTACTTC | CSVEDPRAHEQYF
TRBJ2-7 | TRBV18 | . | . | TGTGCCAGCTCACCACGTTACCAGCCCCCCTACGAGCAGTACTTC | CASSPRYQPPYEQYF
TRBJ1-5 | TRBV19 | . | TRBD1 | TGTGCCAGTACGTCGCAGGGGGCCTCCTATCAGCCCCAGCATTTT | CASTSQGASYQPQHF
TRBJ2-7 | TRBV18 | . | . | TGTGCCAGCTCACCCCTGGGGGCCTCCTCCGAGCAGTACTTC | CASSPLGASSEQYF
TRBJ1-5 | TRBV7-8 | . | . | TGTGCCAGCAGCCGGGACACCCAGAGCAATCAGCCCCAGCATTTT | CASSRDTQSNQPQHF
TRBJ2-7 | TRBV12-5 | . | . | TGTGCTAGTGGCCCACTAGGGGTAACCTACGAGCAGTACTTC | CASGPLGVTYEQYF
TRBJ2-3 | TRBV3-1/TRBV3-2 | . | TRBD2 | TGTGCCAGCAGCCAAGTCGGGGGGTCCTTCACAGATACGCAGTATTTT | CASSQVGGSFTDTQYF
TRBJ1-4 | TRBV30 | . | . | TGTGCCTGGAGTCGGCCAGGGAGGAATGAAAAACTGTTTTTT | CAWSRPGRNEKLFF
TRBJ2-1 | TRBV9 | . | . | TGTGCCAGCAGCGTAGGCGGGAGAGGGGGCAATGAGCAGTTCTTC | CASSVGGRGGNEQFF
TRBJ2-2 | TRBV18 | . | TRBD2 | TGTGCCAGCTCCGGGACTAGCGGCGGGGAGCTGTTTTTT | CASSGTSGGELFF
TRBJ2-5 | TRBV6-4 | . | TRBD2 | TGTGCCAGCAGTGAACTAGCGGGAGGAGAGACCCAGTACTTC | CASSELAGGETQYF
TRBJ1-2 | TRBV10-3 | once | . | TGTGCCATCAGTGCCAACCCTAACTATGGCTACACCTTC | CAISANPNYGYTF
TRBJ1-3 | TRBV18 | . | . | TGTGCCAGCTCACCGTCCGCTGGAAACACCATATATTTT | CASSPSAGNTIYF
TRBJ1-2 | TRBV12-3/TRBV12-4 | . | . | TGTGCCAGCAGTTTTTTTCGGAACTATGGCTACACCTTC | CASSFFRNYGYTF
TRBJ1-4 | TRBV4-3 | . | . | TGCGCCAGCAGCCCAGGCAGGTCCTCCCGTAATGAAAAACTGTTTTTT | CASSPGRSSRNEKLFF
TRBJ2-3 | TRBV28 | . | TRBD2 | TGTGCCAGCAGTTCTTCTCGACTAGCGGGAGTGGGGGATACGCAGTATTTT | CASSSSRLAGVGDTQYF
TRBJ1-2 | TRBV20-1 | . | TRBD1 | TGCAGTGCTAGTCTGGGGGACAGGGATGGGCATGGCTACACCTTC | CSASLGDRDGHGYTF
TRBJ1-2 | TRBV19 | once | TRBD1 | TGTGCCAGTAGTATGGACAGGGGGAACTATGGCTACACCTTC | CASSMDRGNYGYTF
TRBJ1-4 | TRBV5-8 | . | TRBD1 | TGTGCCAGCAGCTTGGCCGGGACAGCCTCCAATGAAAAACTGTTTTTT | CASSLAGTASNEKLFF
TRBJ2-5 | TRBV5-1 | . | TRBD2 | TGCGCCAGCAGCTTGGAAGCGGGGGGTCCCCAAGAGACCCAGTACTTC | CASSLEAGGPQETQYF
TRBJ1-4 | TRBV29-1 | . | TRBD1 | TGCAGCGCCTGGGACAGTAAAGAAAAACTGTTTTTT | CSAWDSKEKLFF